This T cell receptor beta chain was captured in a study of CD4 T cells in relation to SARS-CoV-2 and coronaviruses. Study in general: PBMCs were cultured with antigen for roughly 9 days before TCR beta sequencing.

Regarding this clone: Its antigen remains unidentified.

Repertoires were generated with immunoSEQ multiplex PCR, while TCRdb's copy carries only in-frame clones and drops some. This sample has over 40,000 clones, with about 80% found just once. This TCR came from an adult with COVID-19. Source material: naive CD4+ T cells from PBMCs, cultured in vitro. Subset described: naive CD4+ T cells isolated by negative enrichment.

The CDR3 reads CASSPSKGNTEAFF. The CDR3 nucleotides read TGTGCCAGCTCACCCTCTAAGGGGAACACTGAAGCTTTCTTT. The chain links TRBV18 to TRBJ1-1; D gene ambiguous. Germline V CDR1 and CDR2: KGHSH, LQKENI. V lost 3 bases and J lost 1, with 9 bases in between. The CDR3 loop spans 14 amino acids.